This record covers a single T cell receptor beta chain. Its antigen remains unidentified. This may stem from a read error, because a much larger clone lies one nucleotide away. This CDR3 spans 15 amino acids. CDR1 and CDR2 (germline): MDHEN, SYDVKM. In the sort, naive CD8 T cells were defined as CD8+CD4-CCR7+CD45RA+. Listed TCR primers and previously described methods were used for bulk TCR libraries. TCRdb reprocessed the PCR reads with MiXCR, giving one entry per CDR3 protein. The sample yields 250,000 to 400,000 distinct CDR3 sequences, over 20% seen once. This sample is drawn from a study of molecular identifiers for immune sequencing clone quantification. Study findings and constraints: Clones above 20 RNA copies held over 98% of effector molecules, under 1% in naive cells. Molecules of identical TCR sharing a barcode could underestimate highly expanded clone sizes.

The TCR comes from a human donor in good health. Some libraries in this study had Jurkat cell RNA spiked in. The V call is TRBV28, the J call TRBJ2-1; no reliable D call. Sequencing input: naive CD8+ T cells from blood, with Jurkat cell RNA spiked in. The subset here: FACS-sorted CD8+CD4-CCR7+CD45RA+ naive T cells. The CDR3 protein is CACSFIEISYNEQFF. The CDR3 DNA follows: TGTGCCTGCAGTTTTATCGAGATCTCCTACAATGAGCAGTTCTTC.